This is a list of T cell receptor beta chains from one sample in a study of blood T cell repertoires in COVID-19. Method: immunoSEQ multiplex PCR; TCRdb's copy keeps in-frame clones and lacks some. This sample has about 300,000 clones, with more than 85% found just once. Sample: peripheral blood. These receptors were obtained from a man in his sixties or seventies with acute or convalescent COVID-19. Each CDR3 is given with its conserved first and last residue. Each record gives: J gene, clone size, V gene, D gene, CDR3 protein, CDR3 DNA. The D gene is left open where the match is weak. The listing skips clone size in some rows; elsewhere it reads once, few, many or a size class.

j_gene: TRBJ1-5; abundance: -; v_gene: TRBV6-5; d_gene: -; CDR3aa: CASSYSRAAGQPQHF; CDR3nt: TGTGCCAGCAGTTACTCCCGGGCAGCGGGTCAGCCCCAGCATTTT
j_gene: TRBJ1-4; abundance: -; v_gene: TRBV6-5; d_gene: TRBD1; CDR3aa: CASSFPGQGYEKLFF; CDR3nt: TGTGCCAGCAGTTTCCCGGGACAGGGGTATGAAAAACTGTTTTTT
j_gene: TRBJ2-1; abundance: -; v_gene: TRBV24-1; d_gene: TRBD2; CDR3aa: CATSDYGGGRLTSAYNEQFF; CDR3nt: TGTGCCACCAGTGATTATGGTGGCGGGAGGTTGACTTCGGCTTACAATGAGCAGTTCTTC
j_gene: TRBJ1-2; abundance: -; v_gene: TRBV4-1; d_gene: TRBD1; CDR3aa: CASSHLRQGDYGYTF; CDR3nt: TGCGCCAGCAGCCACCTCAGGCAGGGGGACTATGGCTACACCTTC
j_gene: TRBJ2-1; abundance: -; v_gene: TRBV19; d_gene: -; CDR3aa: CASRSGLGLSVSQFF; CDR3nt: TGTGCCAGCCGAAGCGGTCTCGGACTCTCAGTCTCCCAGTTCTTC
j_gene: TRBJ1-2; abundance: once; v_gene: TRBV7-2; d_gene: TRBD1; CDR3aa: CASSPGRDRGLGYTF; CDR3nt: TGTGCCAGCAGCCCGGGGCGGGACAGGGGGCTAGGCTACACCTTC
j_gene: TRBJ2-1; abundance: -; v_gene: TRBV4-3; d_gene: -; CDR3aa: CASSQHLYNEQFF; CDR3nt: TGCGCCAGCAGCCAACATCTATACAATGAGCAGTTCTTC
j_gene: TRBJ1-2; abundance: -; v_gene: TRBV19; d_gene: TRBD1; CDR3aa: CASSIGYDRAAYYGYTF; CDR3nt: TGTGCCAGTAGTATAGGGTACGACAGGGCGGCGTACTATGGCTACACCTTC
j_gene: TRBJ1-1; abundance: -; v_gene: TRBV29-1; d_gene: TRBD1; CDR3aa: CSVLDRAQGEAFF; CDR3nt: TGCAGCGTGTTGGACAGGGCTCAAGGGGAAGCTTTCTTT
j_gene: TRBJ1-2; abundance: -; v_gene: TRBV4-3; d_gene: -; CDR3aa: CASSQDRWGRHYYGYTF; CDR3nt: TGCGCCAGCAGCCAAGATAGGTGGGGCAGGCACTACTATGGCTACACCTTC